This TCR beta chain was found in a study of T cell repertoires in cytomegalovirus infection. Study findings and constraints: The ex vivo response was dominated by HLA-C-restricted CMV-specific TCR beta clonotypes. Individuals carrying CMV plus the relevant HLA were identified by cumulative frequency of public TCR beta families.

One entry per CDR3 protein, called by TCRdb with MiXCR from the reads. The sample contains hundreds of thousands of distinct CDR3 sequences, about two fifths of which appear only once. This CDR3 spans 15 amino acids. V shed 0 bases, J shed 5 bases, and the junction held 3 bases outside the gene matches. From germline, CDR1 is MNHEY and CDR2 SVGEGT. This clonotype appeared a few times. Its specificity is unknown. The rearrangement uses TRBV6-2 or TRBV6-3 and TRBJ2-7, with 11 bases identical to TRBD2. This clonotype was obtained from a human donor in good health (CMV status not recorded). Some clones in this sample may be carry-over from other donors' samples. Specimen: cultured PBMCs, collected from culture after CMV antigen stimulation. In DNA, the CDR3 is TGTGCCAGCAGTTACTCGACTAGCGGGACTAACGAGCAGTACTTC. Amino acids: CASSYSTSGTNEQYF.